Detailed here is one TCR beta chain. Its antigen is unknown. The CDR3 is made up of 17 amino acids. Germline CDR1 is DFQATT and CDR2 is SNEGSKA (reference sequence). Trimming removed 0 bases at V and 3 bases at J, with 21 bases between. Aged 18 to 65, the patients had hyperthyroidism that was newly diagnosed and had lasted under 2 months. Not enrolled were patients with uncontrolled infection, other autoimmune disease, pregnancy or lactation. The source material, RNA transcripts, was used to amplify TCR beta CDR3 regions. HTBI primers were used for first-round RT-PCR of the TCR CDR3. A single record per CDR3 protein comes from TCRdb applying MiXCR to the multiplex PCR reads. The sample yields over 450,000 distinct CDR3 sequences, approximately 14% seen once. The data are from a study of T cells in Graves' hyperthyroidism and ophthalmopathy. Regarding the study as a whole: A 13 V-J signature model discriminated ophthalmopathy versus stable hyperthyroidism. Blood shared most expanded thyroid clonotypes above 0.001.

This TCR was recovered from a woman aged 18-29 years with Graves' hyperthyroidism. The chain is built from TRBV20-1 and TRBJ2-7, with D maybe TRBD1 (5 bases). Source material: blood. This chain's CDR3 is CSARDPQGKGRVYEQYF. Here the CDR3 DNA reads TGCAGTGCTAGAGATCCCCAGGGTAAGGGTCGGGTCTACGAGCAGTACTTC.